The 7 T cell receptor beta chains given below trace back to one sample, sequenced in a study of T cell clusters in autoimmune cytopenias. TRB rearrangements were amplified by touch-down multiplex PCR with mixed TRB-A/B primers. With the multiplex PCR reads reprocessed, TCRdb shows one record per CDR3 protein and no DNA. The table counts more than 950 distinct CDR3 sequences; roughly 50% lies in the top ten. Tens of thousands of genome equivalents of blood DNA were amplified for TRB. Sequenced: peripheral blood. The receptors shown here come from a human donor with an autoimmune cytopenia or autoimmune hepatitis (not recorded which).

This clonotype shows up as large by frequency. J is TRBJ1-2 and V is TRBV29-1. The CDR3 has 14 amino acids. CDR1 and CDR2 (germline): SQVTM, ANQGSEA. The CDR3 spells CSVEEQRKNYGYTF.

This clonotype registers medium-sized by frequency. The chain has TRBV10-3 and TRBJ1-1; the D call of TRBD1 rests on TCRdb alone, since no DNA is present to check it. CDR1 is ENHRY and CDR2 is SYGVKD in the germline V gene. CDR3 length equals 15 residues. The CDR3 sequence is CAISGRDKSGTEAFF.

This CDR3 reads CASIGPGTNTEAFF. The genes are TRBV5-1 and TRBJ1-1; TCRdb lists TRBD1, though no DNA is available to test this call. The CDR3 is 14 amino acids. Looked up from germline, CDR1 is SGHRS and CDR2 is YFSETQ. Supplemented by reference TRBV5-1 and TRBJ1-1, the full variable domain reads KAGVTQTPRYLIKTRGQQVTLSCSPISGHRSVSWYQQTPGQGLQFLFEYFSETQRNKGNFPGRFSGRQFSNSRSEMNVSTLELGDSALYLCASIGPGTNTEAFFGQGTRLTVV.

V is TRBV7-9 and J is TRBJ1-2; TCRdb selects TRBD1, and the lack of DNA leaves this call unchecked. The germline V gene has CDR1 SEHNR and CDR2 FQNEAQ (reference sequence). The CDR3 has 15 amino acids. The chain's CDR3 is CASSLDQGRIYGYTF.

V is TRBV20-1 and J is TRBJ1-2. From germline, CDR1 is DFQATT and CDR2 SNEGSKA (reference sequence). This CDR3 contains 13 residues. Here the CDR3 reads CSARDPRSYGYTF.

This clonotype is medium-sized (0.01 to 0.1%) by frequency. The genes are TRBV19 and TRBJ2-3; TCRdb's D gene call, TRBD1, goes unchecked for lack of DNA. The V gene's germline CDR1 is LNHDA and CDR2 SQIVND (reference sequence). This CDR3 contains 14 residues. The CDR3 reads CASSIKGGTDTQYF.

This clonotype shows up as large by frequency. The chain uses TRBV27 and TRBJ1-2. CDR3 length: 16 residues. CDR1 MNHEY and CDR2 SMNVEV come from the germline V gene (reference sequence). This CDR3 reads CASSPAGGIVNYGYTF.